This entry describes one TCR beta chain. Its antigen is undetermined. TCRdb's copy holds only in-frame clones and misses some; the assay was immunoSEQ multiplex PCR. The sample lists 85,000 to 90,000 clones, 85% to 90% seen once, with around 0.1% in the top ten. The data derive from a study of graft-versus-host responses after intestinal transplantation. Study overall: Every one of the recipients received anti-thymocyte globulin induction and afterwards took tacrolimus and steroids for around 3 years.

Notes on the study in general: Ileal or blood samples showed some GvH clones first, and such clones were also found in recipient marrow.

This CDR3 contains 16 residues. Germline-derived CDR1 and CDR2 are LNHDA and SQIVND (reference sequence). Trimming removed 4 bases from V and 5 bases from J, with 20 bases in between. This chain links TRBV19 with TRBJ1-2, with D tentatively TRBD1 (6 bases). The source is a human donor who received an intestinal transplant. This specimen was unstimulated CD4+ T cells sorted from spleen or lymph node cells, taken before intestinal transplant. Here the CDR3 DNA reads TGTGCCAGTAGTACACGCCCAGGGGCCGCCTTTTATGGCTACACCTTC. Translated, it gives CASSTRPGAAFYGYTF.